This TCR beta chain stems from a study of OX40 agonist ivuxolimab in advanced cancers. Study at large: Every patient in dose escalation had hepatocellular carcinoma, melanoma, renal cell or head and neck cancer. Study-wide results and limits: It was not determined which antigens were specifically recognized by the peripheral T cells that had undergone clonal expansion.

The germline V gene encodes CDR1 MGHRA and CDR2 YSYEKL. The CDR3 is 12 residues long. V was clipped by 4 bases and J by 6 bases, with 9 bases between them. A word on this clone: Antigen: not known.

Generated by immunoSEQ multiplex PCR, the TCRdb table keeps only in-frame clones and is missing some. The sample holds 30,000 to 40,000 clones; approximately 80% are singletons and the top ten take around 20%. The sequence was obtained from an adult with an advanced solid tumor such as melanoma, head and neck, liver or kidney cancer. The source was CD4+ or CD8+ T cells sorted from blood, collected in a trial of the OX40 agonist ivuxolimab. J is TRBJ1-1 and V is TRBV4-1; D remains ambiguous. This CDR3 is CASSLGGPEAFF. In nucleotides, the CDR3 is TGCGCCAGCAGCCTGGGTGGACCTGAAGCTTTCTTT.